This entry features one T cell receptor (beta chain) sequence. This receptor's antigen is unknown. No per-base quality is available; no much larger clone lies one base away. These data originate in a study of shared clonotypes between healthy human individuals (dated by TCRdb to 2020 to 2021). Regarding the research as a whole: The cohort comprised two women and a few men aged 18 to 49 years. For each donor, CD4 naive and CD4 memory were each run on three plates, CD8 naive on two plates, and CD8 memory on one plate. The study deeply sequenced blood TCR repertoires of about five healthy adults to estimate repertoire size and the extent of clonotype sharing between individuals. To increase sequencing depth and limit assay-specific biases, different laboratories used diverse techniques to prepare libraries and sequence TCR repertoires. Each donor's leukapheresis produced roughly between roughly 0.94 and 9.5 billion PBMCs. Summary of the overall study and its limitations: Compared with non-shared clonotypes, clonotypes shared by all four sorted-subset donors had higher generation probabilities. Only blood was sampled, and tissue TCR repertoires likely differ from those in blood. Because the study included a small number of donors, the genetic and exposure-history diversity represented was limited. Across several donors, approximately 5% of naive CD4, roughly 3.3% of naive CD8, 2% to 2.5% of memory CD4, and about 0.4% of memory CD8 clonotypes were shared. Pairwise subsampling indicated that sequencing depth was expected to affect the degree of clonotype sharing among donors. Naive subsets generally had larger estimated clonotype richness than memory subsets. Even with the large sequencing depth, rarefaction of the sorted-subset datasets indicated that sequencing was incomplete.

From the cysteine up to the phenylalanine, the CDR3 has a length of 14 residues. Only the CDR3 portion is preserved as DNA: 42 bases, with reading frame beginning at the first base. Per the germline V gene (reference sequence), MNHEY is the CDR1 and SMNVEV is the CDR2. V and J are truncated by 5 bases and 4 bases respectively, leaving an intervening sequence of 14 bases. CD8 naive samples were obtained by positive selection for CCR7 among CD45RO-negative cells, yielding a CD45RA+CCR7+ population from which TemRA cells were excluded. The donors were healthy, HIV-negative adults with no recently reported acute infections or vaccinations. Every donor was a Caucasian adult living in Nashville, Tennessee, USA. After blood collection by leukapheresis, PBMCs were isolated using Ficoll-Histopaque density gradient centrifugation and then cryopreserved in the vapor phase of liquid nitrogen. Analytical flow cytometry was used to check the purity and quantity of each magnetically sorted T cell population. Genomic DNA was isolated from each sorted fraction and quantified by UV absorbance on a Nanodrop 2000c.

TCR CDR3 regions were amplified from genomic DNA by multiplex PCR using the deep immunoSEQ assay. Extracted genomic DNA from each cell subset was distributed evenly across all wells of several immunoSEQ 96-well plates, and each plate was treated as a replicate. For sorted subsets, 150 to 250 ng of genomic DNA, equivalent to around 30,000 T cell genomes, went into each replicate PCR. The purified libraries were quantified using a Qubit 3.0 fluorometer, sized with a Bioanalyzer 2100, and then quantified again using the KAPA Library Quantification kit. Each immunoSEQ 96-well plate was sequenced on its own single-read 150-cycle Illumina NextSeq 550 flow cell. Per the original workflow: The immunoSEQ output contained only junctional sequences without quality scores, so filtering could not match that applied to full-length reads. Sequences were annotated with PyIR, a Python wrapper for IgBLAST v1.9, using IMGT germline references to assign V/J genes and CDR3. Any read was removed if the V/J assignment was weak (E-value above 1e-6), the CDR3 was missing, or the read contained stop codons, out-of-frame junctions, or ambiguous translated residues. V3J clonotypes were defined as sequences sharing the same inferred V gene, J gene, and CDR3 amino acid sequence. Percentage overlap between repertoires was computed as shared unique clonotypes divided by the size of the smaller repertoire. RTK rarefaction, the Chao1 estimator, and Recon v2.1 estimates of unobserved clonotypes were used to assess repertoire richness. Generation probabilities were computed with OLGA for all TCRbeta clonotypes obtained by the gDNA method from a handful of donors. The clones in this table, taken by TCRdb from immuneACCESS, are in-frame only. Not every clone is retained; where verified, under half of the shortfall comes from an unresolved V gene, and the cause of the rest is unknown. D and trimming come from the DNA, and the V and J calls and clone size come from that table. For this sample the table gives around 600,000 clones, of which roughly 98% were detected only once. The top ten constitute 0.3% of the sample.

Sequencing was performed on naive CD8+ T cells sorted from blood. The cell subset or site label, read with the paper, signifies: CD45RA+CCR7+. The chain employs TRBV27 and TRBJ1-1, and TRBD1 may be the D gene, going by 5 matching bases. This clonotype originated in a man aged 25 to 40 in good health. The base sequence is TGTGCCAGCAGTCTCCAAGACAGTAGCACTGAAGCTTTCTTT. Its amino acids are CASSLQDSSTEAFF.